The TCR beta chain under discussion was sequenced for a study of T cell responses to AZD1222 COVID-19 vaccine. Using immunoSEQ multiplex PCR, the repertoire was profiled, and TCRdb retains in-frame clones only, with some absent. The sample table sets out 150,000 or so clones. With V trimmed by 4 bases and J by 6 bases, 7 bases remained unmatched. The germline V gene encodes CDR1 SGHNT and CDR2 YYREEE (reference sequence). The CDR3 runs 14 residues. Findings and caveats of the study: Females made up more of the donors, who were largely white British, and clonal diversity may have come out too low. Spike was spanned by vaccine-associated CD4 TCRs, with dominance at 160-218 and 743-854. Elevations in Spike-specific TCR breadth and depth followed administration of two AZD1222 doses. Repertoires were sampled only after the peak T cell response.

Of note for this clone: Its antigen is not known.

Sequencing was performed on peripheral blood. The chain employs TRBV5-4 and TRBJ1-2; 9 bases match TRBD1. The source of this sequence is an adult in good health. CDR3 nucleotides: TGTGCCAGCAGCATTCGGGACAGGGAAAATGGCTACACCTTC. Its protein product is CASSIRDRENGYTF.